This T cell receptor beta chain was observed in a study of identical twins. TCRdb re-analysed the 5' RACE reads in MiXCR, keeping a single row per CDR3 protein. The sample comprises a few hundred thousand distinct CDR3 sequences, roughly 26% of which are singletons, and approximately 2.9% rests with the top ten. There are a few counts of this clonotype. Its antigen is undetermined. The CDR3 consists of 15 residues. V was clipped by 5 bases and J by 5 bases; unmatched bases: 5. Study-level points and caveats: Twins shared out-of-frame alpha sequences with excess low generation probability.

In every case, the donor was a healthy Caucasian. Separately, the same data were catalogued under a study of T cells expressing NK-cell markers.

This chain connects TRBV12-3 or TRBV12-4 to TRBJ2-3; 12 bases map to TRBD2. Sequenced input: CD4+ T cells sorted from blood. The origin of this receptor is a woman aged 18-29 years in good health. The CDR3 DNA reads as TGTGCCAGCAGTCTTGGACTAGCGGGACGAGATACGCAGTATTTT. Protein: CASSLGLAGRDTQYF.